This T cell receptor beta chain was obtained from a study of PD-L1 blockade in urothelial cancer (dated by TCRdb to the late 2010s). Looking at the study overall: Every patient began therapy at some point between 2014 and 2015 and was given atezolizumab 1,200 mg intravenously every 3 weeks. Durable clinical benefit was achieved by nine patients but not by the remaining 20. Pretreatment blood TCR-seq was available for nearly 30 patients, at least one posttreatment blood collection was obtained for some 25 patients, and tumor TCR-seq was available for some 25 patients. Blood samples were analyzed at 3 weeks after treatment start (second dose) and at 6 weeks after treatment start. Whole exome sequencing and RNA sequencing of pretreatment tumors were performed alongside TCR sequencing in the same patients. Patients had an ECOG performance status of 0 or 1 and had received between 0 and 3 prior chemotherapy regimens. Blood samples gave a median of about 130,000 T cells and 77,000 or so unique TCRs, with a median clonality of 0.080. An exploratory multi-omic analysis was conducted of the somatic, immune and clinical correlates of response to PD-L1 blockade with atezolizumab in urothelial cancer. Durable clinical benefit meant progression-free survival longer than 6 months, and TCR features were also tested against progression-free and overall survival. About 85% of the 29 patients were males with bladder-origin urothelial cancer, and 18 of 29 reported a prior smoking history. Pretreatment tumor samples, along with matched peripheral blood serially collected before and after atezolizumab treatment, were subjected to TCR sequencing. Overall study results and their limits: Improved progression-free and overall survival was associated with having pretreatment peripheral blood TCR clonality below the median. Because the sample size was small (n ≈ 30) and many exploratory analyses were performed, the results are intended to be hypothesis-generating. At 3 weeks after the start of treatment, tumor-associated TCR clones in peripheral blood had expanded more in patients with durable benefit (n of about 20, p = 0.022).

A cohort of about 30 patients with locally advanced or metastatic urothelial carcinoma, treated at Memorial Sloan Kettering on a trial protocol, was included. Peripheral blood mononuclear cells were collected from each patient pretreatment and during treatment, giving between 1 and 8 total time points per patient. The Qiagen DNeasy Blood extraction kit was used to purify genomic DNA from total PBMCs and tumor samples. PBMCs were collected pretreatment and during treatment, and were isolated and stored as previously described. As concerns this clone: Its binding antigen is unknown. There are no base qualities to consult, and no much larger clone falls within one base.

The CDR3, cysteine through phenylalanine, is 14 amino acids long. Of all the DNA, just the CDR3 is kept, 42 bases in frame from base 1. Looking up the germline V gene yields CDR1 MNHEY and CDR2 SVGAGI. After removal of 9 bases from V and 2 bases from J, the junction retains 6 bases not matched to a gene. Synthetic TCR analog templates were spiked into each PCR to estimate absolute template abundance from read counts. The immunoSEQ assay was used to amplify TCRbeta CDR3 regions from genomic DNA with bias-controlled V and J gene primers. Rearranged TCRbeta segments were sequenced at approximately 20X coverage. Under the source paper's analysis protocol: Sequencing errors were corrected by clustering, and CDR3s were annotated against IMGT so that V, D and J genes could be assigned. Downstream analyses used only productive TCRbeta rearrangements, leaving out any out-of-frame or stop-codon sequences. To compute clonality, Shannon entropy was normalized by the log of the number of unique productive sequences and then subtracted from one. Fisher's exact test with Benjamini-Hochberg correction, using a cutoff of adjusted p below 0.01, was how clones that differed between time points or between blood and tumor were identified. The clones in this table, taken by TCRdb from immuneACCESS, are in-frame only. Not every clone is retained; where verified, under half of the shortfall comes from an unresolved V gene, and the cause of the rest is unknown. Clone size and the V and J calls come from that table; the DNA yielded D and trimming. The sample table holds about 100,000 clones, of which over 75% were seen once. The ten largest clonotypes hold 2.4% of the sample.

Here the sequenced sample was PBMCs, taken around atezolizumab (anti-PD-L1) treatment. Rearrangement joined TRBV6-5 to TRBJ2-2; 7 bases in the junction line up with TRBD2. The sequence came from a man aged 50 to 60 with urothelial cancer. CDR3 region: CASRWGGNTGELFF. The nucleotides read TGTGCCAGTCGGTGGGGGGGAAACACCGGGGAGCTGTTTTTT.